This entry describes one T cell receptor beta chain. The antigen remains unidentified. The CDR3 spans 14 residues. V lost 6 bases to trimming and J lost 10 bases, with 21 bases between them. The germline CDR1 and CDR2 sequences are MDHEN and SYDVKM. The assay was immunoSEQ multiplex PCR, and TCRdb's table has in-frame clones only and misses some. The table includes approximately 150,000 clones, more than 70% detected once. The sample originates from a study of T cell responses to AZD1222 COVID-19 vaccine. Study findings and constraints: Every sample of the repertoires postdated the peak T cell response.

The receptor comes from an adult who received the AZD1222 COVID-19 vaccine. This sequence joins TRBV28 and TRBJ1-1; unclear D gene. The sample was peripheral blood, taken 28 days after the second AZD1222 dose. Here the CDR3 DNA reads TGTGCCAGCAGCGCGGGCGGAAGTAACGCCCGAGCTTTCTTT. Translation gives CASSAGGSNARAFF.